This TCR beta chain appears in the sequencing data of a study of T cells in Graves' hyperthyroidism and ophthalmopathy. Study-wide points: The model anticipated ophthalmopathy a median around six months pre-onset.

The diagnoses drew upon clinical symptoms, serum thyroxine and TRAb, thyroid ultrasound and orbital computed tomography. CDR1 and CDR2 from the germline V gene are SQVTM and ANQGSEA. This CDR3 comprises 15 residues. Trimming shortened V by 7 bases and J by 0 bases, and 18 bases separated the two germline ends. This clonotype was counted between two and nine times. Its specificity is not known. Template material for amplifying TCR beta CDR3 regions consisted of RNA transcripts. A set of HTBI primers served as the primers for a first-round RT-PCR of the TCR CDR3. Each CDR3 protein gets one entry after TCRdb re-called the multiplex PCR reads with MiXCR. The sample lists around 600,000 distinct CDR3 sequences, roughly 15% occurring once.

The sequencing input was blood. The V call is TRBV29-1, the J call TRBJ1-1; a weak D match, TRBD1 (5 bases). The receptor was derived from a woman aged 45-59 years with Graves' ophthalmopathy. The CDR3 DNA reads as TGCAGCGCCCGGGGCCCCACTTCCATGAACACTGAAGCTTTCTTT. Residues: CSARGPTSMNTEAFF.